This is a list of T cell receptor beta chains from one sample in a study of cytomegalovirus exposure and HLA in healthy donors. This table comes from immunoSEQ multiplex PCR, and its TCRdb copy is limited to in-frame clones, with some not included. The table records about 160,000 clones, approximately 72% of them present only once. Sequenced input: PBMCs. All receptors come from a man between 40 and 49 years old in good health and CMV-seropositive. CDR3s include the opening cysteine and the closing phenylalanine or tryptophan. D genes are given only for firm matches. A row's size may be missing; if present it is once, few, many or a size class.

v_call: TRBV10-2; clone_size: NA; d_call: TRBD1; j_call: TRBJ1-4; cdr3_nt: TGCGCCAGCAGTGAGTCAACAGGGGGCGGTGAAAAACTGTTTTTT; cdr3_aa: CASSESTGGGEKLFF
v_call: TRBV4-3; clone_size: NA; d_call: NA; j_call: TRBJ2-6; cdr3_nt: TGCGCCAGCAGCCAAGAGGCAACCTTTGGGGCCAACGTCCTGACTTTC; cdr3_aa: CASSQEATFGANVLTF
v_call: TRBV20-1; clone_size: NA; d_call: NA; j_call: TRBJ2-1; cdr3_nt: TGCAGTGCTAGAGATCCGGGGGAGCAGTTCTTC; cdr3_aa: CSARDPGEQFF
v_call: TRBV11-2; clone_size: NA; d_call: TRBD1; j_call: TRBJ1-4; cdr3_nt: TGTGCCAGCAGCCTGGGACAGGGGACTAATGAAAAACTGTTTTTT; cdr3_aa: CASSLGQGTNEKLFF
v_call: TRBV5-8; clone_size: NA; d_call: NA; j_call: TRBJ1-1; cdr3_nt: TGTGCCAGCAGCTCCCGGGACTGGCGCACTGAAGCTTTCTTT; cdr3_aa: CASSSRDWRTEAFF
v_call: TRBV9; clone_size: NA; d_call: TRBD2; j_call: TRBJ2-2; cdr3_nt: TGTGCCAGCAGTGAGCCCTCGGGCGGGGGGCAAAACACCGGGGAGCTGTTTTTT; cdr3_aa: CASSEPSGGGQNTGELFF
v_call: TRBV19; clone_size: NA; d_call: NA; j_call: TRBJ2-6; cdr3_nt: TGTGCCAGTAGTGCCCCAGGGGACCCGAACTCTGGGGCCAACGTCCTGACTTTC; cdr3_aa: CASSAPGDPNSGANVLTF
v_call: TRBV9; clone_size: once; d_call: TRBD2; j_call: TRBJ2-3; cdr3_nt: TGTGCCAGCAGCGTACGGGGGGGCACAGATACGCAGTATTTT; cdr3_aa: CASSVRGGTDTQYF
v_call: TRBV4-2; clone_size: NA; d_call: TRBD1; j_call: TRBJ2-7; cdr3_nt: TGTGCCAGCAGCCAAGAACAGGGGACAATAAGCTCCTACGAGCAGTACTTC; cdr3_aa: CASSQEQGTISSYEQYF
v_call: TRBV7-9; clone_size: few; d_call: NA; j_call: TRBJ2-7; cdr3_nt: TGTGCCAGCAGCTTAAAGGGGTACGAGCAGTACTTC; cdr3_aa: CASSLKGYEQYF
v_call: TRBV7-9; clone_size: few; d_call: TRBD1; j_call: TRBJ2-7; cdr3_nt: TGTGCCAGCAGCCTACAGGGGTACGAGCAGTACTTC; cdr3_aa: CASSLQGYEQYF
v_call: TRBV4-2; clone_size: NA; d_call: NA; j_call: TRBJ2-7; cdr3_nt: TGTGCCAGCAGCCACCCCCAGGGGGGCGAGCAGTACTTC; cdr3_aa: CASSHPQGGEQYF
v_call: TRBV18; clone_size: NA; d_call: NA; j_call: TRBJ1-1; cdr3_nt: TGTGCCAGCTCACCCCCAAACGGGGGGAACACTGAAGCTTTCTTT; cdr3_aa: CASSPPNGGNTEAFF
v_call: TRBV2; clone_size: NA; d_call: NA; j_call: TRBJ1-2; cdr3_nt: TGTGCCAGCGACCCGGTCGGCAGGGGATCTCTCTGGGGCTACACCTTC; cdr3_aa: CASDPVGRGSLWGYTF
v_call: TRBV2; clone_size: NA; d_call: TRBD2; j_call: TRBJ2-1; cdr3_nt: TGTGCGGGAGGGGAGCAGTTCTTC; cdr3_aa: CAGGEQFF
v_call: TRBV7-9; clone_size: NA; d_call: NA; j_call: TRBJ1-1; cdr3_nt: TGTGCCAGCAGCTTAGGAAGGGGTCGGACTGAAGCTTTCTTT; cdr3_aa: CASSLGRGRTEAFF
v_call: TRBV5-1; clone_size: NA; d_call: TRBD1; j_call: TRBJ2-5; cdr3_nt: TGCGCCAGCAGCCTGGGGACAGGGGCTCGGCGGGAGACCCAGTACTTC; cdr3_aa: CASSLGTGARRETQYF
v_call: TRBV29-1; clone_size: NA; d_call: NA; j_call: TRBJ2-3; cdr3_nt: TGCAGCGGTTTTGTCACTAGCACAGATACGCAGTATTTT; cdr3_aa: CSGFVTSTDTQYF
v_call: TRBV21-1; clone_size: few; d_call: NA; j_call: TRBJ1-4; cdr3_nt: TGTGCCAGCAATGTACAGGGAAAACTGTTTTTT; cdr3_aa: CASNVQGKLFF
v_call: TRBV5-1; clone_size: NA; d_call: NA; j_call: TRBJ2-5; cdr3_nt: TGCGCCAGCAGCCATACAGGAGAGACCCAGTACTTC; cdr3_aa: CASSHTGETQYF
v_call: TRBV15; clone_size: once; d_call: TRBD1; j_call: TRBJ2-3; cdr3_nt: TGTGCCACCAGCAGAGATAGAACACAGGGGGATACGCAGTATTTT; cdr3_aa: CATSRDRTQGDTQYF
v_call: TRBV6-6; clone_size: NA; d_call: NA; j_call: TRBJ2-7; cdr3_nt: TGTGCCAGCAGTTACTCGGCGGGCACCTCCTACGAGCAGTACTTC; cdr3_aa: CASSYSAGTSYEQYF
v_call: TRBV15; clone_size: NA; d_call: NA; j_call: TRBJ2-7; cdr3_nt: TGTGCCACCAGCAAGGATACTAGCAGGTCGGACGAGCAGTACTTC; cdr3_aa: CATSKDTSRSDEQYF
v_call: TRBV18; clone_size: NA; d_call: NA; j_call: TRBJ1-1; cdr3_nt: TGTGCCAGCTCATCCATTCAGGGGACGGCTTGGGACACTGAAGCTTTCTTT; cdr3_aa: CASSSIQGTAWDTEAFF
v_call: TRBV7-9; clone_size: NA; d_call: NA; j_call: TRBJ1-4; cdr3_nt: TGTGCCCTAGACTATAATGAAAAACTGTTTTTT; cdr3_aa: CALDYNEKLFF
v_call: TRBV5-1; clone_size: NA; d_call: NA; j_call: TRBJ2-3; cdr3_nt: TGCGCCAGCAGTTCGGGACTCCAGAGCACAGATACGCAGTATTTT; cdr3_aa: CASSSGLQSTDTQYF